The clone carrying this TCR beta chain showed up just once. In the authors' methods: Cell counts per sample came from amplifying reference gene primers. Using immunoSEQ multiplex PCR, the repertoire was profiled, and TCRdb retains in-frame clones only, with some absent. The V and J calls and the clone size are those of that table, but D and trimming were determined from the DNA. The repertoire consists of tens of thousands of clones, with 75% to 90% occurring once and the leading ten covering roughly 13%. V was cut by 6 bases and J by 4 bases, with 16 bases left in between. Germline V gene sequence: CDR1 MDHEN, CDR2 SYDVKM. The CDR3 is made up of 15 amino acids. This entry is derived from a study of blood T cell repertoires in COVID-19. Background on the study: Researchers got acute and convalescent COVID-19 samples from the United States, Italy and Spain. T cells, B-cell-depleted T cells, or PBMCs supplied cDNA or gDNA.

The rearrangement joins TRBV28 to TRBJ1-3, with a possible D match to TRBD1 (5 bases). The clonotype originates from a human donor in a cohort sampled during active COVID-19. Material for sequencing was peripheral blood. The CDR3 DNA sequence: TGTGCCAGCAGCTCAGGCAGGGTAACGGGAAACACCATATATTTT. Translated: CASSSGRVTGNTIYF.